This T cell receptor (beta chain) comes out of a study of blood T cell repertoires in COVID-19. Study context: Donors in the United States, Italy and Spain gave samples during acute or convalescent COVID-19. From T cells, B-cell-depleted T cells, or PBMCs came the material, which was cDNA or gDNA.

Here immunoSEQ multiplex PCR was the method, and the copy in TCRdb shows in-frame clones only, minus some. This sample has roughly 230,000 clones, with roughly 81% found just once. The V end was cut by 0 bases, the J end by 7 bases, with 16 bases between. CDR3 size: 15 residues. Germline V gives CDR1 MNHEY, CDR2 SVGAGI. Participants were aged roughly 18 to 89 years from 24 US areas. Exposed enrollees encountered a COVID-19 case at some point within 2 weeks before study entry. The J gene is TRBJ2-7, the V gene TRBV6-5; weak D call: TRBD2 (7 bases). The specimen was PBMCs or T cells enriched from blood (not recorded which). This TCR was recovered from a woman in her 50s who had been exposed to COVID-19. The CDR3 coding sequence is TGTGCCAGCAGTTACTCCGGGGGAGGGGGGAGAGAGCAGTACTTC. Translating it yields CASSYSGGGGREQYF.